The 17 T cell receptor beta chains below were found in one sample sequenced in a study of neurological immune-mediated disorders. Time point in this sample: longitudinal time-point 2. TCRdb called the 5' RACE reads again in MiXCR, with one record for every CDR3 protein. The sample has some 87,000 distinct CDR3 sequences; about 13% are singletons. Source material: PBMCs. All receptors derive from a female donor with HTLV-1-associated myelopathy (HAM/TSP).

The table lists this clonotype with many counts. The V and J genes are TRBV12-3 or TRBV12-4 and TRBJ2-1; the D gene is possibly TRBD1 (7 bases). The CDR3 covers 13 residues. V lost 6 bases and J lost 4, with 10 bases in between. CDR3 DNA: TGTGCCAGCAGGACAGGGAGGTACAATGAGCAGTTCTTC. Translated, it gives CASRTGRYNEQFF.

In DNA, the CDR3 is TGTGCCAGCAGTACCCCTACAGGACAGATGATGCCTCAGCATTTT. This translates into CASSTPTGQMMPQHF. The chain employs TRBV28 and TRBJ1-5, with a weak D call TRBD1 (6 bases). This CDR3 has 15 amino acids. Germline V gives CDR1 MDHEN, CDR2 SYDVKM. Trimming removed 5 bases from V and 13 bases from J, with 24 bases in between.

This clonotype was counted at least ten times. J is TRBJ2-7 and V is TRBV28; 7 bases fit TRBD1. J was trimmed by 2 bases and V by 7 bases; bases with no gene match: 8. Germline CDR1 MDHEN, CDR2 SYDVKM. The CDR3 extends over 14 amino acids. Here the CDR3 DNA reads TGTGCCAGCAAAACGCCGGGACAGCCCTACGAGCAGTACTTC. Its protein is CASKTPGQPYEQYF.

There are many counts of this clonotype. This chain joins TRBV14 and TRBJ1-4, with 7 positions matching TRBD1. The germline V gene has CDR1 SGHDN and CDR2 FVKESK. This CDR3 has 15 amino acids. V was clipped by 3 bases and J by 10 bases; unmatched bases: 11. The CDR3 DNA is TGTGCCAGCAGCCACCTACAGGGGTTCGAGTCAAAACTGTTTTTT. It specifies CASSHLQGFESKLFF.

This clonotype was counted ten times or more. The chain recombines TRBV20-1 with TRBJ2-1; 9 bases are a match to TRBD2. V trimming: 0 bases; J trimming: 12 bases; junction bases outside the gene matches: 15. The germline V gene has CDR1 DFQATT and CDR2 SNEGSKA (reference sequence). The CDR3 has 16 amino acids. DNA for the CDR3: TGCAGTGCTAGAGACCCCCTCGCGGGGGGGCCCACGGGGCAGTTCTTC. This encodes CSARDPLAGGPTGQFF.

This clonotype showed up many times. The V gene is TRBV2, the J gene TRBJ2-2; 8 bases map to TRBD1. The CDR3 extends over 16 amino acids. Germline V gene data show CDR1 as SNHLY and CDR2 as FYNNEI. With V trimmed by 2 bases and J by 6 bases, 8 bases remained unmatched. The CDR3 DNA reads TGTGCCAGCAGTGAAAATCCAGGGGGCGCATCCGGGGAGCTGTTTTTT. This encodes CASSENPGGASGELFF.

This clonotype was seen many times. The chain couples TRBV6-2 or TRBV6-3 to TRBJ2-5; D possibly matches TRBD1 or TRBD2 (5 bases each). The CDR3 extends over 13 amino acids. The germline V and J ends were trimmed by 5 bases and 5 bases, with 12 bases remaining between them. Per the germline V gene, CDR1 is MNHEY and CDR2 is SVGEGT. The CDR3 loop reads CASSRDPRETQYF. The CDR3 DNA reads TGTGCCAGCAGTAGGGACCCGCGGGAGACCCAGTACTTC.

This clonotype appeared many times. The V and J genes are TRBV6-5 and TRBJ2-6; TRBD2 is a possible D gene (7 bases). The V gene's germline CDR1 is MNHEY and CDR2 SVGAGI. The CDR3 consists of 14 residues. V was shortened by 6 bases and J by 2 bases, with 8 bases between the two germline ends. The DNA of the CDR3 is TGTGCCAGCAGAGGGGGGGCTGGGGCCAACGTCCTGACTTTC. Its translation is CASRGGAGANVLTF.

This clonotype was seen ten or more times. The chain carries TRBV7-9 and TRBJ2-7, with D unresolved. CDR1 and CDR2 from the germline V gene are SEHNR and FQNEAQ (reference sequence). The CDR3 contains 13 residues. V was clipped by 5 bases and J by 2 bases, with 10 bases between them. The CDR3 loop reads CASSRSVPYEQYF. The CDR3, as DNA: TGTGCCAGCAGCCGATCCGTTCCCTACGAGCAGTACTTC.

This clonotype was seen repeatedly, ten times or more. V and J are TRBV6-1 and TRBJ1-2, with 7 bases lining up with TRBD1. This CDR3 contains 15 residues. The germline V gene has CDR1 MNHNS and CDR2 SASEGT. V was pared by 6 bases and J by 6 bases, with 13 bases of the junction left unmatched. The CDR3 DNA follows: TGTGCCAGCAGACCACCGGAGCAGGGGGTTCATGGCTACACCTTC. Protein sequence: CASRPPEQGVHGYTF.

This clonotype has at least ten counts. The genes are TRBV5-1 and TRBJ2-3, with 9 bases that match TRBD2. V trimming: 0 bases; J trimming: 5 bases; junction bases outside the gene matches: 7. The CDR3 is made up of 16 amino acids. Germline CDR1 is SGHRS and CDR2 is YFSETQ. The CDR3 DNA sequence: TGCGCCAGCAGCTTGGAGTTAGCGGGGGATGTAGATACGCAGTATTTT. It specifies CASSLELAGDVDTQYF.

This clonotype was recorded at least ten times. The chain joins TRBV9 to TRBJ2-2; D perhaps matches TRBD2 (7 bases). Looked up from germline, CDR1 is SGDLS and CDR2 is YYNGEE. Deletions cut 3 bases from V and 5 bases from J, with 14 bases between. The CDR3 has 15 amino acids. The CDR3 DNA reads as TGTGCCAGCAGCGCCCCGGGGGGCCGGACCGGGGAGCTGTTTTTT. Amino acid sequence: CASSAPGGRTGELFF.

This clonotype appeared many times. This CDR3 reads CASSSGLEPQHF. As DNA, the CDR3 is TGTGCCAGCAGTTCCGGGCTGGAGCCCCAGCATTTT. The chain recombines TRBV28 with TRBJ1-5; D uncertain. V gave up 4 bases and J gave up 8 bases, with 9 bases separating them. There are 12 residues in the CDR3. Germline CDR1 is MDHEN and CDR2 is SYDVKM.

This clonotype was seen many times. The rearrangement links TRBV3-1 to TRBJ1-2, with a weak D call TRBD1 (6 bases). V was clipped by 3 bases and J by 2 bases, with 16 bases between them. CDR1 and CDR2 from the germline V gene are LGHDT and YNNKEL (reference sequence). The CDR3 is 16 residues long. This chain's CDR3 is CASSHIETTGNYGYTF. The CDR3 DNA sequence: TGTGCCAGCAGCCACATTGAAACTACAGGGAACTATGGCTACACCTTC.

In its sample, this clonotype was seen many times. V gene TRBV28 combines with J gene TRBJ1-6; 8 bases map to TRBD1. The trim removed 8 bases at V and 10 bases at J, leaving 13 bases unmatched. CDR1 MDHEN and CDR2 SYDVKM come from the germline V gene. The CDR3 length is 15 residues. The CDR3 loop is CASSKDRVGESPLHF. The CDR3 bases are TGTGCCAGCTCCAAGGACAGGGTAGGGGAGTCACCCCTCCACTTT.

This clonotype was seen repeatedly, ten times or more. The chain uses TRBV29-1 and TRBJ1-4, with 11 bases that match TRBD1. V shed 7 bases, J shed 3 bases, and the junction held 10 bases outside the gene matches. Germline CDR1 reads SQVTM; CDR2 reads ANQGSEA. The CDR3 length is 16 residues. CDR3 DNA: TGCAGCGGGACCGGGACAGGGGGTAGCGCTAATGAAAAACTGTTTTTT. This sequence encodes CSGTGTGGSANEKLFF.

The V gene is TRBV20-1, the J gene TRBJ2-3; 10 nucleotides match TRBD1. The germline V gene has CDR1 DFQATT and CDR2 SNEGSKA (reference sequence). V lost 5 bases and J lost 1; bases outside the gene matches: 3. CDR3 size: 14 residues. The CDR3 region has the DNA TGCAGTGCTTCAGACAGGGGGCGCACAGATACGCAGTATTTT. Its protein is CSASDRGRTDTQYF.